This TCR beta chain was retrieved from a study of blood T cell repertoires in COVID-19. The CDR3 is 16 residues long. V lost 5 bases and J lost 4; bases outside the gene matches: 8. Looked up from germline, CDR1 is SGHNT and CDR2 is YENEEA. Profiled with immunoSEQ multiplex PCR; TCRdb holds only in-frame clones, not every one. The sample has tens of thousands of clones; about 82% are singletons. The TCR comes from a human donor in a cohort sampled during active COVID-19. This chain connects TRBV11-3 to TRBJ2-1, with 10 bases that match TRBD2. The specimen sequenced was peripheral blood. The CDR3 region is CASSPLGAGGYNEQFF. In nucleotides, the CDR3 is TGTGCCAGCAGCCCCCTTGGAGCGGGAGGGTACAATGAGCAGTTCTTC.